Listed below are T cell receptor beta chains from one sample, sequenced in a study of blood T cell repertoires in COVID-19. Sequencing used immunoSEQ multiplex PCR; TCRdb keeps in-frame clones, though not all of them. The table shows around 80,000 clones, with approximately 80% occurring only once. The sequenced sample consisted of peripheral blood. All receptors come from a man aged 45-65 years with COVID-19, enrolled during active disease. The CDR3 runs from the conserved cysteine through the conserved F or W. D genes are given only for firm matches. Only part of the rows carry a size: once, few, many, or a class if the clone is expanded.

clone_size: NA; v_call: TRBV7-2; j_call: TRBJ2-2; d_call: TRBD2; cdr3_nt: TGTGCCAGCGGGGGTCTAGCGGGTACAGGGGAGCTGTTTTTT; cdr3_aa: CASGGLAGTGELFF
clone_size: NA; v_call: TRBV28; j_call: TRBJ2-7; d_call: TRBD1; cdr3_nt: TGTGCCAGCAGGCAACGGACAGGTTACGAGCAGTACTTC; cdr3_aa: CASRQRTGYEQYF
clone_size: NA; v_call: TRBV2; j_call: TRBJ1-2; d_call: TRBD1; cdr3_nt: TGTGCCAGCAAAAGGGACAGGGGAGAGGGCTATGGCTACACCTTC; cdr3_aa: CASKRDRGEGYGYTF
clone_size: NA; v_call: TRBV7-2; j_call: TRBJ2-1; d_call: TRBD2; cdr3_nt: TGTGCCAGCAGCCCCGGACTAGCGGGAGGGTATGAGCAGTTCTTC; cdr3_aa: CASSPGLAGGYEQFF
clone_size: NA; v_call: TRBV12-2; j_call: TRBJ2-7; d_call: NA; cdr3_nt: TGTGCAAGTCGCTTCCGGACAGGGGCTTCTAGCGGGAGCCGGGTTGACGAGCAGTACTTC; cdr3_aa: CASRFRTGASSGSRVDEQYF
clone_size: few; v_call: TRBV3-1/TRBV3-2; j_call: TRBJ1-2; d_call: NA; cdr3_nt: TGTGCCAGCAGCCAAGGACTTCCGAAGTCCGGCTACACCTTC; cdr3_aa: CASSQGLPKSGYTF
clone_size: NA; v_call: TRBV19; j_call: TRBJ1-2; d_call: NA; cdr3_nt: TGTGCCAGTAGTCGATCAGGGTCTGGCTACACCTTC; cdr3_aa: CASSRSGSGYTF
clone_size: NA; v_call: TRBV24-1; j_call: TRBJ2-3; d_call: TRBD2; cdr3_nt: TGTGCCACCAGTGATGGGGGGACTAGCGGGAGCCCAGATACGCAGTATTTT; cdr3_aa: CATSDGGTSGSPDTQYF
clone_size: NA; v_call: TRBV6-2/TRBV6-3; j_call: TRBJ1-5; d_call: TRBD1; cdr3_nt: TGTGCCAGCAGTCCCCGGGGCAGGGGGTTCCGGCCCCAGCATTTT; cdr3_aa: CASSPRGRGFRPQHF
clone_size: NA; v_call: TRBV28; j_call: TRBJ2-3; d_call: TRBD1; cdr3_nt: TGTGCCAGCAGACCCAGGGGGAGCACAGATACGCAGTATTTT; cdr3_aa: CASRPRGSTDTQYF
clone_size: NA; v_call: TRBV28; j_call: TRBJ2-1; d_call: TRBD2; cdr3_nt: TGTGCCAGCAGTTTAGGGCGGGAGACCTACAATGAGCAGTTCTTC; cdr3_aa: CASSLGRETYNEQFF
clone_size: NA; v_call: TRBV7-9; j_call: TRBJ1-1; d_call: NA; cdr3_nt: TGTGCCAGCAGCCCGAGACAGATAACTGAAGCTTTCTTT; cdr3_aa: CASSPRQITEAFF
clone_size: NA; v_call: TRBV7-6; j_call: TRBJ2-2; d_call: NA; cdr3_nt: TGTGCCAGCAGCTCCTTGAACACCGGGGAGCTGTTTTTT; cdr3_aa: CASSSLNTGELFF
clone_size: NA; v_call: TRBV6-2/TRBV6-3; j_call: TRBJ2-7; d_call: NA; cdr3_nt: TGTGCCAGCAGTTCTGCCTACGAGCAGTACTTC; cdr3_aa: CASSSAYEQYF
clone_size: NA; v_call: TRBV11-3; j_call: TRBJ2-1; d_call: TRBD2; cdr3_nt: TGTGCCAGCAGCTTTAGGTGGGAGGGACGGCAGTTCTTC; cdr3_aa: CASSFRWEGRQFF
clone_size: NA; v_call: TRBV30; j_call: TRBJ1-1; d_call: NA; cdr3_nt: TGTGCCTGGAGTCGGAGGGGTGTATGGACTGAAGCTTTCTTT; cdr3_aa: CAWSRRGVWTEAFF
clone_size: NA; v_call: TRBV29-1; j_call: TRBJ2-1; d_call: NA; cdr3_nt: TGCAGCGTCGCCGGGACACCGAGCTCCTACAATGAGCAGTTCTTC; cdr3_aa: CSVAGTPSSYNEQFF
clone_size: NA; v_call: TRBV27; j_call: TRBJ1-1; d_call: NA; cdr3_nt: TGTGCCAGCAGGGGGCGGGAGAACACTGAAGCTTTCTTT; cdr3_aa: CASRGRENTEAFF
clone_size: NA; v_call: TRBV11-3; j_call: TRBJ2-2; d_call: NA; cdr3_nt: TGTGCCAGCAGCCAGGTGGGAGGTGACACCGGGGAGCTGTTTTTT; cdr3_aa: CASSQVGGDTGELFF
clone_size: NA; v_call: TRBV6-5; j_call: TRBJ2-7; d_call: TRBD2; cdr3_nt: TGTGCCAGCAGTAGCGGGAGGAGGGACGAGCAGTACTTC; cdr3_aa: CASSSGRRDEQYF
clone_size: few; v_call: TRBV5-4; j_call: TRBJ2-6; d_call: NA; cdr3_nt: TGTGCCAGCAGCTTCTACGGGTCTGGGGCCAACGTCCTGACTTTC; cdr3_aa: CASSFYGSGANVLTF
clone_size: NA; v_call: TRBV6-6; j_call: TRBJ2-2; d_call: NA; cdr3_nt: TGTGCCAGCAGTTACTCGAAACAGAACACCGGGGAGCTGTTTTTT; cdr3_aa: CASSYSKQNTGELFF
clone_size: NA; v_call: TRBV7-2; j_call: TRBJ1-2; d_call: NA; cdr3_nt: TGTGCCAGTCAATTACAGGGTCACCTCTATGGCTACACCTTC; cdr3_aa: CASQLQGHLYGYTF
clone_size: NA; v_call: TRBV3-1/TRBV3-2; j_call: TRBJ2-3; d_call: NA; cdr3_nt: TGTGCCAGCAGCTCGCGTGGTACGCAGTATTTT; cdr3_aa: CASSSRGTQYF
clone_size: NA; v_call: TRBV27; j_call: TRBJ2-7; d_call: TRBD1; cdr3_nt: TGTGCCAGCACGGACAGGTCTTACGAGCAGTACTTC; cdr3_aa: CASTDRSYEQYF
clone_size: NA; v_call: TRBV6-6; j_call: TRBJ2-1; d_call: NA; cdr3_nt: TGTGCCAGCAGGGACAGTCCACTGAAGAACAATGAGCAGTTCTTC; cdr3_aa: CASRDSPLKNNEQFF
clone_size: NA; v_call: TRBV28; j_call: TRBJ1-5; d_call: TRBD1; cdr3_nt: TGTGCCAGCAGTTTGGTGGGACAGGCCAATCAGCCCCAGCATTTT; cdr3_aa: CASSLVGQANQPQHF
clone_size: few; v_call: TRBV19; j_call: TRBJ2-2; d_call: TRBD2; cdr3_nt: TGTGCCAGTATGCTAGCGGGATCGTCGAACACCGGGGAGCTGTTTTTT; cdr3_aa: CASMLAGSSNTGELFF
clone_size: NA; v_call: TRBV2; j_call: TRBJ2-7; d_call: TRBD1; cdr3_nt: TGTGCCAGCAGTGACGGGACAGGGGGAGGGTACGAGCAGTACTTC; cdr3_aa: CASSDGTGGGYEQYF
clone_size: once; v_call: TRBV16; j_call: TRBJ2-1; d_call: TRBD1; cdr3_nt: TGTGCCAGCAGCCGTGCGGGACAGGGTTTGGATGAGCAGTTCTTC; cdr3_aa: CASSRAGQGLDEQFF
clone_size: NA; v_call: TRBV30; j_call: TRBJ2-7; d_call: TRBD1; cdr3_nt: TGTGCCTGGGGCCGGGACAGGGGGCGGGAGCAGTACTTC; cdr3_aa: CAWGRDRGREQYF
clone_size: NA; v_call: TRBV3-1/TRBV3-2; j_call: TRBJ1-1; d_call: NA; cdr3_nt: TGTGCCAGCAGCCGACCGGGACAAATGAACACTGAAGCTTTCTTT; cdr3_aa: CASSRPGQMNTEAFF
clone_size: NA; v_call: TRBV3-1/TRBV3-2; j_call: TRBJ1-3; d_call: NA; cdr3_nt: TGTGCCAGCAGCCCTTCAGGCGCAAATACCAAAGGCATATATTTT; cdr3_aa: CASSPSGANTKGIYF
clone_size: NA; v_call: TRBV28; j_call: TRBJ1-5; d_call: TRBD1; cdr3_nt: TGTGCCAGCAGAATGGCGGGACAGGGTAACCAGCCCCAGCATTTT; cdr3_aa: CASRMAGQGNQPQHF
clone_size: many; v_call: TRBV13; j_call: TRBJ2-2; d_call: TRBD2; cdr3_nt: TGTGCCAGCAGCTTAAGAATAGCGGGAGTTCACGGGGAGCTGTTTTTT; cdr3_aa: CASSLRIAGVHGELFF
clone_size: once; v_call: TRBV9; j_call: TRBJ2-1; d_call: TRBD2; cdr3_nt: TGTGCCAGCCCCGGGGGACTAAATGAGCAGTTCTTC; cdr3_aa: CASPGGLNEQFF
clone_size: NA; v_call: TRBV9; j_call: TRBJ2-4; d_call: TRBD1; cdr3_nt: TGTGCCAGCAGCGCCGGTCAGGGGGAATGGGGAAACATTCAGTACTTC; cdr3_aa: CASSAGQGEWGNIQYF
clone_size: NA; v_call: TRBV27; j_call: TRBJ1-6; d_call: NA; cdr3_nt: TGTGCCAGCAGTTCAAAACCCCCCTCACAGGGATCACCCCTCCACTTT; cdr3_aa: CASSSKPPSQGSPLHF
clone_size: once; v_call: TRBV7-3; j_call: TRBJ2-5; d_call: TRBD2; cdr3_nt: TGTGCCAGCAGCTTAACGTGGGGGCTAGCGGGAGGGCCGCGGGAGACCCAGTACTTC; cdr3_aa: CASSLTWGLAGGPRETQYF
clone_size: NA; v_call: TRBV9; j_call: TRBJ2-2; d_call: NA; cdr3_nt: TGTGCCAGCAGCGTAGCTTTCGGGGAGCTGTTTTTT; cdr3_aa: CASSVAFGELFF
clone_size: NA; v_call: TRBV2; j_call: TRBJ2-1; d_call: TRBD2; cdr3_nt: TGTGCCAGCAGTGGGCGGGGGATGTTTTCTGAGCAGTTCTTC; cdr3_aa: CASSGRGMFSEQFF
clone_size: NA; v_call: TRBV6-5; j_call: TRBJ1-5; d_call: NA; cdr3_nt: TGTGCCAGCACGCCGCAGGGGCACAGCGGCCAGCCCCAGCATTTT; cdr3_aa: CASTPQGHSGQPQHF
clone_size: once; v_call: TRBV5-5; j_call: TRBJ2-5; d_call: NA; cdr3_nt: TGTGCCAGCAGCTTGGGGGCAGTCTGGGAGACCCAGTACTTC; cdr3_aa: CASSLGAVWETQYF
clone_size: few; v_call: TRBV12-3/TRBV12-4; j_call: TRBJ2-1; d_call: NA; cdr3_nt: TGTGCCAGCAGTTGGAGTTACAATGAGCAGTTCTTC; cdr3_aa: CASSWSYNEQFF
clone_size: NA; v_call: TRBV28; j_call: TRBJ1-2; d_call: NA; cdr3_nt: TGTGCCAGCAGTTTTCAGGGGCGGAGGAGCTATGGCTACACCTTC; cdr3_aa: CASSFQGRRSYGYTF
clone_size: few; v_call: TRBV29-1; j_call: TRBJ1-1; d_call: NA; cdr3_nt: TGCAGCGTGGCCATAAGAGGTACTGAAGCTTTCTTT; cdr3_aa: CSVAIRGTEAFF
clone_size: once; v_call: TRBV11-2; j_call: TRBJ2-1; d_call: TRBD2; cdr3_nt: TGTGCCAGCAGCTCGAGCGGGATTTCTTGGGATGAGCAGTTCTTC; cdr3_aa: CASSSSGISWDEQFF
clone_size: once; v_call: TRBV4-3; j_call: TRBJ1-2; d_call: NA; cdr3_nt: TGCGCCAGCAGCCAAGAGGTTACAGGGCACAGTGGCTACACCTTC; cdr3_aa: CASSQEVTGHSGYTF
clone_size: NA; v_call: TRBV15; j_call: TRBJ1-5; d_call: NA; cdr3_nt: TGTGCCACCAGCAGAGAGGGCGGGGGCAATCAGCCCCAGCATTTT; cdr3_aa: CATSREGGGNQPQHF
clone_size: NA; v_call: TRBV5-1; j_call: TRBJ2-6; d_call: TRBD2; cdr3_nt: TGCGCCAGCAGGGTAGCGGGAGATGGGGCCAACGTCCTGACTTTC; cdr3_aa: CASRVAGDGANVLTF
clone_size: NA; v_call: TRBV3-1/TRBV3-2; j_call: TRBJ2-5; d_call: NA; cdr3_nt: TGTGCCAGCAGCCTGCCCTTAGAGGAGACCCAGTACTTC; cdr3_aa: CASSLPLEETQYF
clone_size: once; v_call: TRBV28; j_call: TRBJ1-1; d_call: TRBD1; cdr3_nt: TGTGCCAGCAGCCGCCGACAGGGGAGGACTGAAGCTTTCTTT; cdr3_aa: CASSRRQGRTEAFF
clone_size: NA; v_call: TRBV5-1; j_call: TRBJ2-7; d_call: TRBD1; cdr3_nt: TGCGCCAGCGCCGAGGACAGGGGGTTCTGGGAGCAGTACTTC; cdr3_aa: CASAEDRGFWEQYF
clone_size: NA; v_call: TRBV7-9; j_call: TRBJ1-3; d_call: NA; cdr3_nt: TGTGCCAGCAGCTTAGGGCCATTGGGAAACACCATATATTTT; cdr3_aa: CASSLGPLGNTIYF
clone_size: NA; v_call: TRBV19; j_call: TRBJ2-1; d_call: NA; cdr3_nt: TGTGCCAGTAGTACCCGACCCACAGGGAGAAGATCCTACAATGAGCAGTTCTTC; cdr3_aa: CASSTRPTGRRSYNEQFF
clone_size: NA; v_call: TRBV4-2; j_call: TRBJ2-7; d_call: TRBD2; cdr3_nt: TGTGCCAGCAGCCAAGAGGTGAGGGCTAGCGGGAGGGCCCAGCAGTACTTC; cdr3_aa: CASSQEVRASGRAQQYF
clone_size: NA; v_call: TRBV6-1; j_call: TRBJ1-4; d_call: NA; cdr3_nt: TGTGCCAGCAGTGACCGGGTTGGGGAAAAACTGTTTTTT; cdr3_aa: CASSDRVGEKLFF
clone_size: NA; v_call: TRBV19; j_call: TRBJ2-1; d_call: NA; cdr3_nt: TGTGCCAGTAGTATTAGTCGGGGGAATGAGCAGTTCTTC; cdr3_aa: CASSISRGNEQFF
clone_size: NA; v_call: TRBV7-7; j_call: TRBJ2-3; d_call: NA; cdr3_nt: TGTGCTAGCAGCTCTGGACCGAGGGTATCGGATACGCAGTATTTT; cdr3_aa: CASSSGPRVSDTQYF